Listed here are 5 T cell receptor beta chains from one sample, sequenced in a study of CD8+ T cells in alopecia areata. Once RNA had been extracted, it was reverse transcribed into cDNA to act as the sequencing template. Here immunoSEQ multiplex PCR was the method, and the copy in TCRdb shows in-frame clones only, minus some. The table includes 98,000 or so clones, 55% to 75% detected once. Source material: CD8+ T cells sorted from blood. These receptors were collected from a human donor in good health.

The table lists this clone with a count of one. V gene TRBV2 combines with J gene TRBJ1-1, with no clear D. The CDR3 is made up of 13 amino acids. Between the trimmed V and J ends, which lost 4 bases and 4 bases, there was a span of 10 bases. Germline CDR1 reads SNHLY; CDR2 reads FYNNEI. The CDR3 DNA reads as TGTGCCAGCAGTGGCGCAGTCGTCACTGAAGCTTTCTTT. This codes for CASSGAVVTEAFF. Based on the CDR3 plus reference TRBV2 and TRBJ1-1, the full variable domain is EPEVTQTPSHQVTQMGQEVILRCVPISNHLYFYWYRQILGQKVEFLVSFYNNEISEKSEIFDDQFSVERPDGSNFTLKIRSTKLEDSAMYFCASSGAVVTEAFFGQGTRLTVV.

This clone was seen a few times. The chain has TRBV23-1 and TRBJ2-3; possibly TRBD1 for D (6 bases). TRBV23-1 is noted as an ORF with a role that remains uncertain. The CDR3 is 14 amino acids. Trimming pared 11 bases from V and 14 bases from J, leaving 29 bases between. CDR3 nucleotides: TGCGCCGCCGACCTTCGGGACACACCCCGGGAAGGGTATTTT. Translating gives CAADLRDTPREGYF.

A single count supports this clone. The rearrangement joins TRBV5-6 to TRBJ2-5; 8 nucleotides line up with TRBD1. The CDR3 is 14 residues long. The junction had 4 bases not matched to a gene; V was cut back by 5 bases and J by 1 base. CDR1 is SGHDT, CDR2 YYEEEE, per germline. The CDR3 loop is CASSYGQGQETQYF. Here the CDR3 DNA reads TGTGCCAGCAGTTACGGACAGGGCCAAGAGACCCAGTACTTC. Supplemented by reference TRBV5-6 and TRBJ2-5, the full variable domain reads DAGVTQSPTHLIKTRGQQVTLRCSPKSGHDTVSWYQQALGQGPQFIFQYYEEEERQRGNFPDRFSGHQFPNYSSELNVNALLLGDSALYLCASSYGQGQETQYFGPGTRLLVL.

CDR3 protein: CASSFPSGETDGYTF. The CDR3 DNA reads TGTGCCAGCAGCTTCCCATCGGGGGAAACGGATGGCTACACCTTC. The chain joins TRBV13 to TRBJ1-2, with a weak D call TRBD1 (5 bases). Germline V lookup: CDR1 PRHDT, CDR2 FYEKMQ (reference sequence). The ends were cut back, 3 bases at V and 6 bases at J, with 17 bases in the middle. The CDR3 totals 15 residues.

This chain joins TRBV4-3 and TRBJ2-3; D not resolved. Looked up from germline, CDR1 is LGHNA and CDR2 is YSLEER. The V end was cut by 0 bases, the J end by 5 bases, with 12 bases between. The CDR3 extends over 15 amino acids. The CDR3 region has the DNA TGCGCCAGCAGCCAAGATCTCTGGTGGAGAGATACGCAGTATTTT. It codes for CASSQDLWWRDTQYF.